This T cell receptor (beta chain) was captured by sequencing in a study of vaccination and CD4 T cells after COVID-19. Across the study: A median of around 110 days (range 35 to 161) separated diagnosis from post-COVID sampling.

Sequencing of cultured CD4+ T cell DNA used the Oncomine TCR Beta short-read assay. It was from cultured CD4+ T cells that genomic DNA was extracted. TCRdb used MiXCR to reprocess the PCR reads, holding one entry per CDR3 protein. Of 6,000 to 6,500 distinct CDR3 sequences listed, about four fifths are singletons. Treatment here: roughly ten-day PBMC culture with coronavirus spike peptide pools or control peptides (ViraFEST assay). PBMCs were cultured at around 1.8 million per well with roughly 9.7 IU/ml IL-2 and around 10 ug/ml peptide pools. About this clonotype itself: The antigen remains unidentified.

This CDR3 region has 16 residues. Trimming shortened V by 2 bases and J by 0 bases, and 12 bases separated the two germline ends. Germline V gene data show CDR1 as SNHLY and CDR2 as FYNNEI. Findings and caveats of the study: Convalescent patients gained a median around 87% of their reactive clones only post-vaccination.

The chain employs TRBV2 and TRBJ2-3; possibly TRBD2 for D (5 bases). The sequence derives from a human donor who had recovered from COVID-19. The sample comprised CD4+ T cells from blood, cultured in vitro. CDR3 loop: CASSELDWKSTDTQYF. The CDR3 bases are TGTGCCAGCAGTGAATTGGACTGGAAAAGCACAGATACGCAGTATTTT.